The sequence of this T cell receptor beta chain was determined in a study of blood T cell repertoires in COVID-19. Study summary: The United States, Italy and Spain were the sources of the acute and convalescent COVID-19 samples. T cells, B-cell-depleted T cells, or PBMCs provided the cDNA or gDNA that served as material.

In the source study's methods: Amplification of reference gene primers provided the estimated nucleated cell counts. TCRdb's table, derived via immunoSEQ multiplex PCR, lists solely in-frame clones and lacks some. Clone size and the V and J calls come from that table; the DNA yielded D and trimming. The sample contains some 200,000 clones, roughly 84% of which appear only once. The CDR3 is made up of 13 amino acids. The junction had 3 bases not matched to a gene; V was cut back by 2 bases and J by 8 bases. The germline gives CDR1 SNHLY, CDR2 FYNNEI. Sequenced input: peripheral blood. This chain links TRBV2 with TRBJ2-1, with 7 bases matching TRBD1. This TCR was sampled from a human donor in a cohort sampled during active COVID-19. In DNA, the CDR3 is TGTGCCAGCAGTGAAACAGGGGCCCATGAGCAGTTCTTC. This sequence encodes CASSETGAHEQFF.